This entry lists 11 T cell receptor beta chains sequenced from one sample in a study of cytomegalovirus exposure and HLA in healthy donors. PCR amplification relied on 60 Vbeta primers (plus 13 Jbeta primers). Produced via immunoSEQ multiplex PCR; TCRdb's table is partial and in-frame only. In the table there are about 170,000 clones, just over 75% of which are singletons. The sequencing sample was made of PBMCs. These receptor sequences come from a young woman in good health and CMV-seropositive.

This clone was recorded once. The rearrangement uses TRBV30 and TRBJ2-5; tentative D call: TRBD2 (5 bases). From germline, CDR1 is GTSNPN and CDR2 SVGIG (reference sequence). The V end was cut by 0 bases, the J end by 4 bases, with 9 bases between. CDR3 size: 13 residues. Here the CDR3 reads CAWSVLVRETQYF. In DNA, the CDR3 is TGTGCCTGGAGTGTACTAGTCCGAGAGACCCAGTACTTC.

The chain is built from TRBV10-3 and TRBJ2-1; 9 nucleotides agree with TRBD2. CDR1 is ENHRY and CDR2 is SYGVKD in the germline V gene. The CDR3 length is 14 residues. With 7 bases clipped from V and 6 bases from J, the junction kept 7 bases outside the gene matches. The CDR3 sequence: CAIKVAGVPNEQFF. CDR3 DNA: TGTGCCATCAAGGTAGCGGGAGTCCCCAATGAGCAGTTCTTC.

The rearrangement links TRBV7-2 to TRBJ1-6; D unresolved. Germline values: CDR1 SGHTA, CDR2 FQGNSA. The CDR3 contains 17 residues. Trimming took 5 bases from V and 0 from J, leaving 14 bases between them. The CDR3, as DNA: TGTGCCAGCAGCCCGAACATGGGGAGCTCCTATAATTCACCCCTCCACTTT. Translated: CASSPNMGSSYNSPLHF.

The CDR3 protein is CASSDRGASYEQYF. CDR3 in DNA: TGTGCCAGCAGCGACCGGGGGGCGTCCTACGAGCAGTACTTC. The chain joins TRBV27 to TRBJ2-7, with TRBD2 as a possible D gene (7 bases). The germline gives CDR1 MNHEY, CDR2 SMNVEV (reference sequence). The CDR3 has 14 residues. The V end lost 6 bases, the J end lost 1 base, and 13 bases lay between the germline ends.

The J gene is TRBJ1-4, the V gene TRBV5-6, with unresolved D. V was clipped by 0 bases and J by 3 bases, with 9 bases between them. The CDR3 is 15 residues long. Germline CDR1 SGHDT, CDR2 YYEEEE. The CDR3 DNA sequence: TGTGCCAGCAGCTTGGTTGGTACTCCTAATGAAAAACTGTTTTTT. Protein sequence: CASSLVGTPNEKLFF.

The chain recombines TRBV15 with TRBJ2-2; D may be TRBD2 (6 bases). Germline-derived CDR1 and CDR2 are LNHNV and YYDKDF (reference sequence). This CDR3 spans 13 amino acids. Trimming pared 9 bases from V and 2 bases from J, leaving 10 bases between. This CDR3 reads CATLDYNTGELFF. The CDR3 coding sequence is TGTGCCACTCTGGACTACAACACCGGGGAGCTGTTTTTT.

The rearrangement links TRBV5-4 to TRBJ2-7; 8 bases fit TRBD2. The germline V gene has CDR1 SGHNT and CDR2 YYREEE (reference sequence). CDR3 length: 15 amino acids. Trimming removed 4 bases from V and 5 bases from J; junction bases left unmatched: 11. CDR3 DNA sequence: TGTGCCAGCAGCCCCGGGGGGGACCCTTGGCACGAGCAGTACTTC. It yields the protein CASSPGGDPWHEQYF.

This clone was observed a few times. V and J are TRBV5-1 and TRBJ2-2; no clear D. The CDR3 contains 16 residues. With 0 bases removed from V and 4 bases from J, the gap between germline ends came to 13 bases. Germline values: CDR1 SGHRS, CDR2 YFSETQ. The CDR3 loop reads CASSLVGQRSTGELFF. The CDR3 bases are TGCGCCAGCAGCTTGGTGGGTCAGCGAAGCACCGGGGAGCTGTTTTTT.

The chain joins TRBV20-1 to TRBJ1-4; D call uncertain. CDR1 is DFQATT and CDR2 is SNEGSKA in the germline V gene (reference sequence). CDR3 length: 11 amino acids. V shed 3 bases and J shed 8 bases, with 7 bases lying between them. The CDR3 sequence is CSARAVEKLFF. CDR3 DNA: TGCAGTGCTAGGGCGGTCGAAAAACTGTTTTTT.

J is TRBJ1-2 and V is TRBV5-1, with D perhaps TRBD1 (5 bases). The CDR3 sequence is 12 residues long. Trimming removed 4 bases from V and 4 bases from J, with 8 bases in between. Germline CDR1 is SGHRS and CDR2 is YFSETQ. Here the CDR3 reads CASSDSRYGYTF. The CDR3 nucleotides are TGCGCCAGCAGCGACAGTCGCTATGGCTACACCTTC.

CDR3 nucleotide sequence: TGTGCCAGCAGTCTCCGGGAAGGTCCCTACGAGCAGTACTTC. This gives the protein CASSLREGPYEQYF. The chain uses TRBV27 and TRBJ2-7; perhaps TRBD2 as D (5 bases). Germline V gene sequence: CDR1 MNHEY, CDR2 SMNVEV (reference sequence). Deletions cut 5 bases from V and 2 bases from J, with 13 bases between. The CDR3 covers 14 residues.